The rows below give T cell receptor beta chains drawn from one sample of a study of T-cell memory formation after mild COVID-19. From the 5' RACE reads, TCRdb called clonotypes with MiXCR, one entry per CDR3 protein. The sample has about 280,000 distinct CDR3 sequences; 8% to 10% are singletons. The sequenced sample was PBMCs or a T cell subset sorted from them (not recorded which). The receptor source for this set is a man between 18 and 35 years old who had mild COVID-19 (a few samples of this study predate the infection). Cell type and time point are not known. The conserved cysteine and the conserved F or W are not part of the CDR3 here.

v_call: TRBV4-1; j_call: TRBJ2-3; cdr3_length: 14; cdr3_aa: ASSHVSGGDTDTQY
v_call: TRBV20-1; j_call: TRBJ2-5; cdr3_length: 13; cdr3_aa: SARDRRTSVETQY
v_call: TRBV20-1; j_call: TRBJ2-3; cdr3_length: 11; cdr3_aa: SAKGGHADTQY
v_call: TRBV7-8; j_call: TRBJ1-2; cdr3_length: 12; cdr3_aa: ASSRQSGGDGYT
v_call: TRBV5-1; j_call: TRBJ2-1; cdr3_length: 12; cdr3_aa: ASTRGPGAPEQF
v_call: TRBV6-6; j_call: TRBJ1-4; cdr3_length: 13; cdr3_aa: ASIRDRMADEKLF
v_call: TRBV12-3/TRBV12-4; j_call: TRBJ2-3; cdr3_length: 10; cdr3_aa: ASSSQGGTQY
v_call: TRBV5-4; j_call: TRBJ2-2; cdr3_length: 13; cdr3_aa: ASSPQRGTTGELF
v_call: TRBV13; j_call: TRBJ2-1; cdr3_length: 13; cdr3_aa: ASSSRRRGYNEQF
v_call: TRBV7-2; j_call: TRBJ2-3; cdr3_length: 10; cdr3_aa: ASRRESDTQY
v_call: TRBV12-3/TRBV12-4; j_call: TRBJ1-4; cdr3_length: 13; cdr3_aa: ASSFGTGDNEKLF
v_call: TRBV24-1; j_call: TRBJ2-1; cdr3_length: 14; cdr3_aa: ATSDRGRGWDNEQF
v_call: TRBV6-5; j_call: TRBJ2-7; cdr3_length: 12; cdr3_aa: ASSYSQGPYEQY
v_call: TRBV3-1; j_call: TRBJ1-2; cdr3_length: 10; cdr3_aa: ASSQVTYGYT
v_call: TRBV5-5; j_call: TRBJ1-3; cdr3_length: 15; cdr3_aa: ASSHHPGPRTGNTIY
v_call: TRBV12-3/TRBV12-4; j_call: TRBJ2-3; cdr3_length: 10; cdr3_aa: ASSFRGDTQY
v_call: TRBV6-5; j_call: TRBJ1-2; cdr3_length: 13; cdr3_aa: ASSFSQGQGYGYT
v_call: TRBV20-1; j_call: TRBJ2-2; cdr3_length: 16; cdr3_aa: SARDPFSRGGRSGELF
v_call: TRBV11-3; j_call: TRBJ2-1; cdr3_length: 11; cdr3_aa: ASSLEAGDEQF
v_call: TRBV6-5; j_call: TRBJ1-6; cdr3_length: 12; cdr3_aa: ASTLDRGNSPLH
v_call: TRBV7-2; j_call: TRBJ2-3; cdr3_length: 10; cdr3_aa: ARGGGTDTQY
v_call: TRBV11-2; j_call: TRBJ2-7; cdr3_length: 12; cdr3_aa: ASSRDHLLYEQY
v_call: TRBV6-5; j_call: TRBJ2-6; cdr3_length: 12; cdr3_aa: ASSGASGANVLT
v_call: TRBV7-8; j_call: TRBJ1-4; cdr3_length: 13; cdr3_aa: ASSHDRRSGEKLF
v_call: TRBV9; j_call: TRBJ1-2; cdr3_length: 11; cdr3_aa: ASSVVTGGGYT
v_call: TRBV18; j_call: TRBJ2-2; cdr3_length: 15; cdr3_aa: ASSPPPRVVNTGELF
v_call: TRBV6-2/TRBV6-3; j_call: TRBJ2-7; cdr3_length: 14; cdr3_aa: ASSYSLGTGGYEQY
v_call: TRBV7-9; j_call: TRBJ2-6; cdr3_length: 11; cdr3_aa: ATTGSGANVLT
v_call: TRBV7-2; j_call: TRBJ1-2; cdr3_length: 12; cdr3_aa: ASSPRQSNYGYT
v_call: TRBV10-3; j_call: TRBJ2-2; cdr3_length: 13; cdr3_aa: ATRDSDRGRVELF
v_call: TRBV2; j_call: TRBJ2-2; cdr3_length: 11; cdr3_aa: ASSEGALGELF
v_call: TRBV5-1; j_call: TRBJ2-2; cdr3_length: 14; cdr3_aa: ASSLAAGGNTGELF
v_call: TRBV2; j_call: TRBJ2-3; cdr3_length: 10; cdr3_aa: ASRIQGFRKY
v_call: TRBV20-1; j_call: TRBJ1-2; cdr3_length: 12; cdr3_aa: SALPGLHFDGYT
v_call: TRBV28; j_call: TRBJ2-5; cdr3_length: 11; cdr3_aa: ASSSRVGETQY
v_call: TRBV6-5; j_call: TRBJ1-5; cdr3_length: 12; cdr3_aa: ASRGGASNQPQH
v_call: TRBV20-1; j_call: TRBJ1-6; cdr3_length: 11; cdr3_aa: SAGLDLSSPLH
v_call: TRBV6-5; j_call: TRBJ1-5; cdr3_length: 11; cdr3_aa: ASSYSGTQPQH
v_call: TRBV20-1; j_call: TRBJ1-4; cdr3_length: 11; cdr3_aa: SARDRVGEKLF
v_call: TRBV7-2; j_call: TRBJ2-5; cdr3_length: 14; cdr3_aa: ASSLQRGRIQETQY
v_call: TRBV5-1; j_call: TRBJ2-5; cdr3_length: 14; cdr3_aa: ASSSGGGIVQETQY
v_call: TRBV23-1; j_call: TRBJ2-1; cdr3_length: 13; cdr3_aa: ASSPDRASYNEQF
v_call: TRBV5-5; j_call: TRBJ1-1; cdr3_length: 12; cdr3_aa: ASSLNWAGLEAF
v_call: TRBV19; j_call: TRBJ1-2; cdr3_length: 12; cdr3_aa: ASSISRQFYGYT
v_call: TRBV9; j_call: TRBJ1-6; cdr3_length: 11; cdr3_aa: ASSVSADPPLH
v_call: TRBV27; j_call: TRBJ2-1; cdr3_length: 13; cdr3_aa: ASSLEGVSYNEQF
v_call: TRBV5-1; j_call: TRBJ2-1; cdr3_length: 12; cdr3_aa: ASSTDGYYNEQF
v_call: TRBV20-1; j_call: TRBJ1-6; cdr3_length: 13; cdr3_aa: SATSELTGNSPLH
v_call: TRBV12-3/TRBV12-4; j_call: TRBJ2-5; cdr3_length: 14; cdr3_aa: ASRLTSGGAGETQY
v_call: TRBV4-1; j_call: TRBJ1-1; cdr3_length: 14; cdr3_aa: ASSQDSSRELGEAF
v_call: TRBV4-1; j_call: TRBJ2-3; cdr3_length: 14; cdr3_aa: ASSHLGRARMDTQY
v_call: TRBV5-1; j_call: TRBJ1-1; cdr3_length: 13; cdr3_aa: ASSVSGTRNTEAF
v_call: TRBV20-1; j_call: TRBJ1-1; cdr3_length: 15; cdr3_aa: SASDPVLRGENTEAF
v_call: TRBV28; j_call: TRBJ1-6; cdr3_length: 13; cdr3_aa: ASTINPGQGRTLH
v_call: TRBV7-2; j_call: TRBJ2-7; cdr3_length: 10; cdr3_aa: ASTRRRNEQY
v_call: TRBV4-1; j_call: TRBJ2-1; cdr3_length: 15; cdr3_aa: ASSQDRGPDSNNEQF
v_call: TRBV7-9; j_call: TRBJ2-4; cdr3_length: 14; cdr3_aa: ASTPPEELAKNIQY